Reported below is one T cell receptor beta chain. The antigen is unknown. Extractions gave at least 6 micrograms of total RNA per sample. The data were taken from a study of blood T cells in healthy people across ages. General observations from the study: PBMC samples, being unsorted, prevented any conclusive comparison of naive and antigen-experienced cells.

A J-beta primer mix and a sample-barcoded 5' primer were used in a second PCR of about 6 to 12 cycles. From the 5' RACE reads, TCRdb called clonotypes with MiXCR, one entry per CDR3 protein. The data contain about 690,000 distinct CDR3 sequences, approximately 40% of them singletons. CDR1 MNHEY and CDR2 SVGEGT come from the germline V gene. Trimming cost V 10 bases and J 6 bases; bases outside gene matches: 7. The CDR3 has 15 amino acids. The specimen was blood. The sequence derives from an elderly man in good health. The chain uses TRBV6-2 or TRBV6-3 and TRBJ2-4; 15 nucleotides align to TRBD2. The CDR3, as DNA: TGTGCCATAAGGACTAGCGGGGGGGTTGGAAACATTCAGTACTTC. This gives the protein CAIRTSGGVGNIQYF.